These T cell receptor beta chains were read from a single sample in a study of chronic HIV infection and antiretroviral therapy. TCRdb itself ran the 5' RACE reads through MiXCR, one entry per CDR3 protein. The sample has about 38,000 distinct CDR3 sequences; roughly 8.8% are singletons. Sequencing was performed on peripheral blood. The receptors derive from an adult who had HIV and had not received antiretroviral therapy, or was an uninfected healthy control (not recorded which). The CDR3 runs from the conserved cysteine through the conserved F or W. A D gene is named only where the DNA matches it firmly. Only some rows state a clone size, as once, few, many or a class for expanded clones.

CATSRGGQGTDTQYF,TGTGCCACCAGCAGAGGGGGGCAGGGCACAGATACGCAGTATTTT,TRBJ2-3,many,TRBV15,.
CSFSIAGVSTDTQYF,TGCAGCTTCTCCATAGCGGGAGTTAGCACAGATACGCAGTATTTT,TRBJ2-3,.,TRBV29-1,TRBD2
CASSLRAGLTEAFF,TGTGCCAGCAGTTTACGGGCCGGGCTGACTGAAGCTTTCTTT,TRBJ1-1,many,TRBV28,.
CSARDPGEGYQETQYF,TGCAGTGCTAGAGATCCGGGGGAGGGCTACCAAGAGACCCAGTACTTC,TRBJ2-5,.,TRBV20-1,TRBD2
CASSPAQEYNEQFF,TGTGCCAGCAGCCCCGCCCAGGAGTACAATGAGCAGTTCTTC,TRBJ2-1,many,TRBV7-2,.
CASSKQGAEAFF,TGTGCCAGCAGTAAACAGGGGGCTGAAGCTTTCTTT,TRBJ1-1,.,TRBV27,TRBD1
CALLGGAADLTEAFF,TGCGCCCTTCTTGGGGGGGCCGCGGATCTCACTGAAGCTTTCTTT,TRBJ1-1,.,TRBV4-3,.
CASSPRGEAYEQYF,TGTGCCAGCAGCCCCAGAGGGGAAGCCTACGAGCAGTACTTC,TRBJ2-7,many,TRBV5-4,.
CASSQEGREKLFF,TGCGCCAGCAGCCAAGAGGGCCGCGAAAAACTGTTTTTT,TRBJ1-4,.,TRBV4-3,.
CSTTGGYGYTF,TGCAGCACAACAGGGGGCTATGGCTACACCTTC,TRBJ1-2,.,TRBV29-1,TRBD1
CASSLGFGGSGSDTQYF,TGCGCCAGCAGCTTGGGATTTGGCGGGAGTGGGTCAGATACGCAGTATTTT,TRBJ2-3,many,TRBV5-1,TRBD2
CSVVPATTNEKLFF,TGCAGCGTTGTTCCGGCCACAACTAATGAAAAACTGTTTTTT,TRBJ1-4,many,TRBV29-1,.
CASSPGREETQYF,TGTGCCAGCAGTCCGGGTAGGGAAGAGACCCAGTACTTC,TRBJ2-5,many,TRBV28,.
CASSYRLAGYYNEQFF,TGTGCCAGCAGTTATAGACTAGCGGGTTACTACAATGAGCAGTTCTTC,TRBJ2-1,few,TRBV6-6,TRBD2
CATSDFGTNNEQFF,TGTGCCACCAGTGATTTTGGGACTAACAATGAGCAGTTCTTC,TRBJ2-1,.,TRBV24-1,TRBD2
CSARGGTSGANVLTF,TGCAGTGCTAGAGGCGGGACGAGTGGGGCCAACGTCCTGACTTTC,TRBJ2-6,.,TRBV20-1,.
CSVAGLAGVGNEQFF,TGCAGCGTTGCAGGACTAGCGGGAGTCGGAAATGAGCAGTTCTTC,TRBJ2-1,.,TRBV29-1,TRBD2
CASSPSVGEANYGYTF,TGCGCCAGCAGCCCGAGTGTAGGGGAGGCTAACTATGGCTACACCTTC,TRBJ1-2,few,TRBV4-1,.
CARQGVQPQHF,TGTGCCAGACAGGGGGTCCAGCCCCAGCATTTT,TRBJ1-5,few,TRBV27,TRBD1
CASSKGLAGWKGDEQYF,TGTGCCAGCAGTAAGGGACTAGCGGGATGGAAGGGGGACGAGCAGTACTTC,TRBJ2-7,many,TRBV28,TRBD2
CSANPPNSGNTTYF,TGCAGTGCTAATCCCCCCAACTCTGGAAACACCACATATTTT,TRBJ1-3,.,TRBV20-1,.
CSAREGYQETQYF,TGCAGTGCTAGAGAAGGATACCAAGAGACCCAGTACTTC,TRBJ2-5,many,TRBV20-1,.
CASSPAGGLSALDTQYF,TGTGCCAGCAGTCCCGCTGGGGGGCTCAGTGCGTTGGATACGCAGTATTTT,TRBJ2-3,few,TRBV28,.